What follows describes a single TCR beta chain. Its specificity is unknown. The sample originates from a study of PD-1 blockade in classical Hodgkin lymphoma. Study details: Every 2 weeks, patients got 3 mg/kg intravenous nivolumab.

Patients all relapsed after autologous stem cell transplantation, and there was variation in brentuximab vedotin exposure. Produced via immunoSEQ multiplex PCR; TCRdb's table is partial and in-frame only. Here the sample spans fewer than 30,000 clones, approximately 80% being singletons. Study results and limitations: Prior to therapy, complete responders displayed diversity much like that of newly diagnosed patients.

Germline V gene lookup returns CDR1 LNHDA and CDR2 SQIVND (reference sequence). Trimming removed 6 bases at V and 3 bases at J, with 15 bases between. CDR3 size: 15 residues. The specimen was peripheral blood mononuclear cells (PBMCs), collected before the second cycle of nivolumab. The source of this sequence is a human donor with classical Hodgkin lymphoma. The chain is built from TRBV19 and TRBJ1-5, with D uncertain. The DNA for the CDR3 is TGTGCCAGTAGAAAATCACGGACGCCCAATCAGCCCCAGCATTTT. This translates into CASRKSRTPNQPQHF.